The 27 T cell receptor beta chains in this list originate from one sample, sequenced in a study of shared clonotypes between healthy human individuals (dated by TCRdb to about 2020). The library was built by means of the immunoSEQ multiplex PCR assay. TCRdb holds this immuneACCESS table with in-frame rearrangements only. Some clones are missing; in checked studies, unresolved V genes explain under half, and the rest has no known cause. The sample contains over a million clones, around 97% of them found a single time. About 1% of the sample goes to the ten largest clones. Input material: naive CD4+ T cells sorted from blood. The cell subset or site label corresponds to: CD45RA+ positively selected. All receptors come from a young man in good health.

This chain connects TRBV5-1 to TRBJ2-1; possible D gene TRBD1, 5 bases. CDR1 and CDR2 (germline): SGHRS, YFSETQ. This CDR3 is 16 amino acids long. With 0 bases removed from V and 4 bases from J, the gap between germline ends came to 14 bases. The CDR3 bases are TGCGCCAGCAGCTTGGAGGGGCCCACCACTTACAATGAGCAGTTCTTC. This translates into CASSLEGPTTYNEQFF.

The chain joins TRBV7-6 to TRBJ2-1, with 9 nucleotides matching TRBD1. There are 14 residues in the CDR3. Losses at the gene ends were 1 base for V and 9 bases for J; bases not matched to a gene: 4. Germline V gene lookup returns CDR1 SGHVS and CDR2 FNYEAQ. The CDR3, as DNA: TGTGCCAGCAGCTTAGTAGGGGGACAGGGTGAGCAGTTCTTC. Translation: CASSLVGGQGEQFF.

The rearrangement links TRBV9 to TRBJ2-3; D may be TRBD2 (5 bases). Germline V gives CDR1 SGDLS, CDR2 YYNGEE. CDR3 size: 17 residues. The V gene lost 0 bases and the J gene lost 2 bases, with 16 bases spanning the gap. The CDR3: CASSVDPPGMVTDTQYF. CDR3 nucleotide sequence: TGTGCCAGCAGCGTAGACCCCCCGGGGATGGTCACAGATACGCAGTATTTT.

The CDR3 spells CASSLFPQGSNYGYTF. The CDR3 region has the DNA TGTGCCAGCAGTTTATTCCCTCAGGGTTCTAACTATGGCTACACCTTC. The chain is built from TRBV27 and TRBJ1-2, with D perhaps TRBD1 (5 bases). CDR1 MNHEY and CDR2 SMNVEV come from the germline V gene (reference sequence). V lost 1 base and J 0 bases, leaving 12 bases between the germline ends. This CDR3 is 16 amino acids long.

This chain links TRBV6-6 with TRBJ1-3, with D perhaps matching TRBD1 (5 bases). CDR3 size: 15 residues. Germline CDR1 is MNHNY and CDR2 is SVGAGI (reference sequence). Trimming shortened V by 0 bases and J by 0 bases, and 6 bases separated the two germline ends. The CDR3 spells CASSYSDISGNTIYF. CDR3 sequence (DNA): TGTGCCAGCAGTTACTCGGACATCTCTGGAAACACCATATATTTT.

The genes are TRBV9 and TRBJ2-1; 8 bases match TRBD2. The CDR3 loop spans 14 amino acids. Losses at the gene ends were 9 bases for V and 4 bases for J; bases not matched to a gene: 9. Per the germline V gene, CDR1 is SGDLS and CDR2 is YYNGEE. The CDR3: CANPGLETYNEQFF. Written as DNA, the CDR3 is TGTGCCAACCCGGGACTAGAGACGTACAATGAGCAGTTCTTC. Together with reference TRBV9 and TRBJ2-1, the CDR3 gives the full variable domain: DSGVTQTPKHLITATGQRVTLRCSPRSGDLSVYWYQQSLDQGLQFLIQYYNGEERAKGNILERFSAQQFPDLHSELNLSSLELGDSALYFCANPGLETYNEQFFGPGTRLTVL.

Points on this clone: Other DNA sequences within the sample encode an identical CDR3. The rearrangement uses TRBV29-1 and TRBJ1-3; the D is unclear. There are 13 residues in the CDR3. Germline V CDR1 and CDR2: SQVTM, ANQGSEA. V was shortened by 4 bases and J by 2 bases, with 9 bases between the two germline ends. The CDR3 region is CSVVSGAGNTIYF. Written as DNA, the CDR3 is TGCAGCGTTGTCTCAGGCGCTGGAAACACCATATATTTT.

The chain employs TRBV7-9 and TRBJ1-2; 7 bases fit TRBD1. The CDR3 is 15 amino acids. J lost 2 bases, V lost 5 bases, and 8 bases had no gene match. The germline gives CDR1 SEHNR, CDR2 FQNEAQ (reference sequence). The chain's CDR3 is CASSERDRLNYGYTF. The CDR3 coding sequence is TGTGCCAGCAGCGAGAGGGACAGACTAAACTATGGCTACACCTTC.

The chain employs TRBV7-3 and TRBJ1-5, with D unclear. This CDR3 has 20 residues. From germline, CDR1 is SGHTA and CDR2 FQGTGA. The V and J ends lost 0 bases and 0 bases respectively, with 21 bases between them. In DNA, the CDR3 is TGTGCCAGCAGCTTAACAATGTTGAATGGAGGTGCCGTTAGCAATCAGCCCCAGCATTTT. It codes for CASSLTMLNGGAVSNQPQHF. Variable domain in full (rest from reference TRBV7-3 and TRBJ1-5): GAGVSQTPSNKVTEKGKYVELRCDPISGHTALYWYRQSLGQGPEFLIYFQGTGAADDSGLPNDRFFAVRPEGSVSTLKIQRTERGDSAVYLCASSLTMLNGGAVSNQPQHFGDGTRLSIL.

A remark on this clone: An end of the junction does not agree with germline; a read error may underlie this. V is TRBV7-2 and J is TRBJ2-3; a weak D match, TRBD2 (6 bases). The germline gives CDR1 SGHTA, CDR2 FQGNSA. The CDR3 is 13 amino acids. CDR3 in amino acids: CASSLARADTQYF. CDR3 nucleotides: TGTGCCAGCAGCCTAGCGCGGGCAGATACGCAGTATTTT. Filled out from reference TRBV7-2 and TRBJ2-3, the complete variable domain reads GAGVSQSPSNKVTEKGKDVELRCDPISGHTALYWYRQSLGQGLEFLIYFQGNSAPDKSGLPSDRFSAERTGGSVSTLTIQRTQQEDSAVYLCASSLARADTQYFGPGTRLTVL.

J is TRBJ1-1 and V is TRBV5-1; the match to TRBD1 covers 8 bases. Germline CDR1 reads SGHRS; CDR2 reads YFSETQ. The CDR3 extends over 16 amino acids. V dropped 0 bases and J dropped 0; count of bases not matched to a gene: 4. CDR3 in DNA: TGCGCCAGCAGCTTGGCCTCAGGGGGCCTGAACACTGAAGCTTTCTTT. It is translated as CASSLASGGLNTEAFF.

V and J are TRBV29-1 and TRBJ2-1, with TRBD1 matching 11 bases. CDR3 length: 16 residues. The germline CDR1 and CDR2 sequences are SQVTM and ANQGSEA. After removal of 4 bases from V and 7 bases from J, the junction contained 12 bases not matched to a gene. The CDR3 DNA is TGCAGCGTTGGGGGGACAGGGGGAAACGTTGGTAATGAGCAGTTCTTC. This translates into CSVGGTGGNVGNEQFF.

J is TRBJ2-5 and V is TRBV27, with D tentatively TRBD2 (5 bases). The germline gives CDR1 MNHEY, CDR2 SMNVEV (reference sequence). The CDR3 is 14 amino acids. Trimming took 6 bases from V and 3 from J, leaving 14 bases between them. The CDR3 DNA reads TGTGCCAGCAGGCACTTGGGAGCCGAAGAGACCCAGTACTTC. Amino acids: CASRHLGAEETQYF.

J is TRBJ1-5 and V is TRBV28; tentatively, D is TRBD1 (6 bases). The germline V gene encodes CDR1 MDHEN and CDR2 SYDVKM. The CDR3 is 14 amino acids. The V and J ends lost 6 bases and 4 bases respectively, with 13 bases between them. The CDR3 sequence: CASRLRTANQPQHF. The CDR3 DNA follows: TGTGCCAGCAGACTTAGGACAGCAAATCAGCCCCAGCATTTT.

The chain recombines TRBV5-8 with TRBJ1-1, with D unclear. Trimming cost V 3 bases and J 1 base, with 10 bases left between them. Germline-derived CDR1 and CDR2 are SGHTS and YDEGEE. This CDR3 is built from 14 residues. CDR3 sequence: CASSSPIRNTEAFF. The CDR3 DNA reads TGTGCCAGCAGCTCCCCAATACGGAACACTGAAGCTTTCTTT.

The V gene is TRBV28, the J gene TRBJ2-1, with 8 positions matching TRBD1. The CDR3 runs to 13 residues. Looked up from germline, CDR1 is MDHEN and CDR2 is SYDVKM. The trim removed 5 bases at V and 5 bases at J, leaving 2 bases unmatched. DNA of the CDR3: TGTGCCAGCAGTCGGACAGGGAACAATGAGCAGTTCTTC. Protein product: CASSRTGNNEQFF.

The chain recombines TRBV29-1 with TRBJ2-5; 10 nucleotides match TRBD2. Germline V gene sequence: CDR1 SQVTM, CDR2 ANQGSEA. V shed 4 bases, J shed 5 bases, and the junction held 7 bases outside the gene matches. This CDR3 comprises 14 residues. CDR3 sequence reads: CSVAELAGSETQYF. The CDR3 nucleotides are TGCAGCGTTGCCGAACTAGCGGGAAGCGAGACCCAGTACTTC.

This chain connects TRBV5-4 to TRBJ2-7, with 14 bases fitting TRBD2. The CDR3 spans 16 residues. V lost 4 bases, J lost 6 bases, and 9 bases stayed unmatched. Per germline, CDR1 SGHNT and CDR2 YYREEE (reference sequence). The CDR3 loop is CASSAGTSGRYGEQYF. CDR3 bases: TGTGCCAGCAGCGCCGGGACTAGCGGGAGATATGGCGAGCAGTACTTC.

A single count supports this clone. The V gene is TRBV10-3, the J gene TRBJ2-1; 11 nucleotides line up with TRBD2. This CDR3 contains 14 residues. Germline values: CDR1 ENHRY, CDR2 SYGVKD. V trimming: 11 bases; J trimming: 2 bases; junction bases outside the gene matches: 5. DNA for the CDR3: TGTGCCTCCCAGACTAGCGGGACCTACAATGAGCAGTTCTTC. Amino acids: CASQTSGTYNEQFF.

The J gene is TRBJ2-7, the V gene TRBV19; 9 nucleotides agree with TRBD1. CDR3 length: 13 amino acids. The germline CDR1 and CDR2 sequences are LNHDA and SQIVND (reference sequence). The trim removed 9 bases at V and 3 bases at J, leaving 6 bases unmatched. CDR3 loop: CASSGTGNYEQYF. CDR3 bases: TGTGCCAGCTCGGGGACAGGGAACTACGAGCAGTACTTC.

The rearrangement links TRBV10-1 to TRBJ1-1; D is unresolved. The germline V and J ends were trimmed by 2 bases and 6 bases, with 16 bases remaining between them. Germline V gives CDR1 WNHNN, CDR2 SYGVQD (reference sequence). The CDR3 has 15 amino acids. CDR3 loop: CASSETRHLSAEAFF. The CDR3 DNA is TGCGCCAGCAGTGAGACCCGACATTTGTCGGCTGAAGCTTTCTTT.

The genes are TRBV6-1 and TRBJ1-4; 11 bases line up with TRBD1. J lost 8 bases, V lost 1 base, and 0 bases had no gene match. CDR1 and CDR2 from the germline V gene are MNHNS and SASEGT. The CDR3 totals 14 residues. CDR3 region: CASSEGTGGEKLFF. The CDR3 coding sequence is TGTGCCAGCAGTGAAGGGACAGGGGGCGAAAAACTGTTTTTT.

The table lists this clone with a count of one. The V and J genes are TRBV28 and TRBJ2-7, with D uncertain. This CDR3 is 15 amino acids long. Per the germline V gene, CDR1 is MDHEN and CDR2 is SYDVKM. V lost 6 bases and J 2 bases, leaving 17 bases between the germline ends. This CDR3 is CASRERYGAPYEQYF. The CDR3, as DNA: TGTGCCAGCAGGGAGCGTTACGGAGCACCCTACGAGCAGTACTTC.

This clone came up a few times. The V call is TRBV6-1, the J call TRBJ2-7; either TRBD1 or TRBD2 may supply D (5 bases each). CDR3 length: 13 residues. The germline gives CDR1 MNHNS, CDR2 SASEGT. The V end was cut by 4 bases, the J end by 0 bases, with 7 bases between. The CDR3 region has the DNA TGTGCCAGCAGTGTCGGGACCTCCTACGAGCAGTACTTC. This gives the protein CASSVGTSYEQYF.

This chain uses TRBV27 with TRBJ1-5; TRBD1 might be the D (5 bases). The CDR3 runs 16 residues. CDR1 is MNHEY and CDR2 is SMNVEV in the germline V gene (reference sequence). V was cut by 8 bases and J by 1 base, with 18 bases left in between. CDR3 residues: CASHLPGLKSNQPQHF. Here the CDR3 DNA reads TGTGCCAGCCACTTACCGGGGCTGAAAAGCAATCAGCCCCAGCATTTT.

This clone was found a few times. This chain joins TRBV7-2 and TRBJ1-5; D not resolved. Trimming stripped 0 bases from V and 3 bases from J, with 6 bases between. This CDR3 has 14 residues. From germline, CDR1 is SGHTA and CDR2 FQGNSA. The CDR3 loop is CASSLAGNNQPQHF. CDR3 DNA: TGTGCCAGCAGCTTAGCCGGTAACAATCAGCCCCAGCATTTT. Full variable domain (rest looked up from reference TRBV7-2 and TRBJ1-5): GAGVSQSPSNKVTEKGKDVELRCDPISGHTALYWYRQSLGQGLEFLIYFQGNSAPDKSGLPSDRFSAERTGGSVSTLTIQRTQQEDSAVYLCASSLAGNNQPQHFGDGTRLSIL.

Comments on this clone: This sample also contains other DNA sequences that code for the same CDR3. V is TRBV9 and J is TRBJ1-1, with D unresolved. Germline assignment: CDR1 SGDLS and CDR2 YYNGEE. The CDR3 length is 14 residues. Trimming stripped 0 bases from V and 1 base from J, with 7 bases between. This CDR3 reads CASSVGPGNTEAFF. The CDR3 bases are TGTGCCAGCAGCGTAGGTCCAGGGAACACTGAAGCTTTCTTT.